This T cell receptor beta chain was identified in a study of post-analysis software for immune sequencing data. Each TCR beta cDNA library carried unique molecular identifiers. TCRdb re-derived calls from the PCR reads in MiXCR, one entry per CDR3 protein. The sample has about 210,000 distinct CDR3 sequences, 29% seen once. General study findings and limits: Controls showed lower frequencies than patients for several TRBV segments, and TRBV5-6, TRBV5-1 and TRBV20-1 were among these.

The V segment lost 0 bases and the J segment 8 bases; nucleotides outside the gene matches: 9. The CDR3 is 15 residues long. The germline V gene has CDR1 SGHRS and CDR2 YFSETQ. In the case of this clonotype: Its antigen is unknown. A read error may be the cause here, since a much bigger clone is one base away.

The chain joins TRBV5-1 to TRBJ2-3; the match to TRBD1 covers 7 bases. Sequenced input: blood. This TCR was recovered from a girl between 2 and 17 years old with multiple sclerosis. Here the CDR3 reads CASSLADRVAGTQYF. For the CDR3, the DNA is TGCGCCAGCAGCTTGGCCGACAGGGTAGCAGGTACGCAGTATTTT.